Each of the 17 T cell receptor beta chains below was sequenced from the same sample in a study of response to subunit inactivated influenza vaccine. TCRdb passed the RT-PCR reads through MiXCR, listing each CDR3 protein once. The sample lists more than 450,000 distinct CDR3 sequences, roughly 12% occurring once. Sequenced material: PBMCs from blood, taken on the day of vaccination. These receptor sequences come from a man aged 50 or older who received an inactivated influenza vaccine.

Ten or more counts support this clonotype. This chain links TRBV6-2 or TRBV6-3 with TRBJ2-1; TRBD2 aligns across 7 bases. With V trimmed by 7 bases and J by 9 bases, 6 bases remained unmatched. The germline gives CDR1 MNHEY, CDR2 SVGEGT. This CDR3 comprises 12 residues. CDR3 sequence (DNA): TGTGCCAGCAATAAGCCGGGGGGTGAGCAGTTCTTC. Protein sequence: CASNKPGGEQFF.

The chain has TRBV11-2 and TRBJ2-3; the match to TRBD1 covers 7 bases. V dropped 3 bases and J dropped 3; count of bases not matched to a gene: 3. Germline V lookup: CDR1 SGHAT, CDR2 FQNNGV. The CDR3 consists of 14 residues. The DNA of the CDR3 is TGTGCCAGCAGCTTCGGGACAGTGACAGATACGCAGTATTTT. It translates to CASSFGTVTDTQYF.

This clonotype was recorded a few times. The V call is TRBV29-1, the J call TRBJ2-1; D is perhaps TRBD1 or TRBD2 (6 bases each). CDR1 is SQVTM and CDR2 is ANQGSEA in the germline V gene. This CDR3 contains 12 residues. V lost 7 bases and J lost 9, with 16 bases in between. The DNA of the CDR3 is TGCAGCGGAGGAGGGGGGCGCGGTGAGCAGTTCTTC. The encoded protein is CSGGGGRGEQFF.

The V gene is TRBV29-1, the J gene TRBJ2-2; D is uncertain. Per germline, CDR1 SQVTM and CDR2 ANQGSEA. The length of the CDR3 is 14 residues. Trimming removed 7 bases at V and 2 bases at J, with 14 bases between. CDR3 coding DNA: TGCAGCGCAAGTAGGACGGCCAACACCGGGGAGCTGTTTTTT. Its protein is CSASRTANTGELFF.

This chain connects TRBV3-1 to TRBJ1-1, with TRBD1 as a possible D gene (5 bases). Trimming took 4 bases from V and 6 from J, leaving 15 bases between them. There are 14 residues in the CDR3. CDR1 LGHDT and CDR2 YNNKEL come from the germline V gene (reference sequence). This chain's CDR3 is CASSPIQGGAEAFF. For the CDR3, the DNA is TGTGCCAGCAGCCCTATCCAGGGAGGCGCTGAAGCTTTCTTT.

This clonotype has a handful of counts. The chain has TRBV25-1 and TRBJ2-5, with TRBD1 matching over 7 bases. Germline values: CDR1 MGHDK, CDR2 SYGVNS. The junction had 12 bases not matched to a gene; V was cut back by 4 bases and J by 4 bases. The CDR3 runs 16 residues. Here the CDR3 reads CASSARQGRGGETQYF. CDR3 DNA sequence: TGTGCCAGCAGTGCACGACAGGGCCGAGGGGGAGAGACCCAGTACTTC.

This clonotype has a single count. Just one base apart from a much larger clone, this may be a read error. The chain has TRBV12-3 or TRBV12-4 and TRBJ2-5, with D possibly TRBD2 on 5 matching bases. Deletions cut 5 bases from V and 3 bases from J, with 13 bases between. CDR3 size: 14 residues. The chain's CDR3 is CASSPILGEETQYF. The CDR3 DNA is TGTGCCAGCAGTCCCATTTTGGGAGAAGAGACCCAGTACTTC.

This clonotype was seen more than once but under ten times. The CDR3 protein is CSVGLDSYNEQFF. The CDR3 DNA follows: TGCAGCGTGGGACTAGACTCCTACAATGAGCAGTTCTTC. The chain recombines TRBV29-1 with TRBJ2-1; 8 nucleotides line up with TRBD2. Losses at the gene ends were 6 bases for V and 0 bases for J; bases not matched to a gene: 1. This CDR3 has 13 amino acids. The germline V gene encodes CDR1 SQVTM and CDR2 ANQGSEA.

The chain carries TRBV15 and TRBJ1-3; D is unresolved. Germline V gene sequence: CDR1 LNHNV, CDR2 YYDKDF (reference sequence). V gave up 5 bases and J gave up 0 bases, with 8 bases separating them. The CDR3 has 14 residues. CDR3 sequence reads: CATSRGLSGNTIYF. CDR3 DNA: TGTGCCACCAGCCGGGGTCTCTCTGGAAACACCATATATTTT. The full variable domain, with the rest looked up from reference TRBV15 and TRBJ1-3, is DAMVIQNPRYQVTQFGKPVTLSCSQTLNHNVMYWYQQKSSQAPKLLFHYYDKDFNNEADTPDNFQSRRPNTSFCFLDIRSPGLGDTAMYLCATSRGLSGNTIYFGEGSWLTVV.

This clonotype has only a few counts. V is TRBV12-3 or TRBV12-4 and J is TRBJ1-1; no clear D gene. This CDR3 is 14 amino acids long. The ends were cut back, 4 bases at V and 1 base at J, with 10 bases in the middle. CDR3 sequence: CASSSTVANTEAFF. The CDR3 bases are TGTGCCAGCAGTTCCACGGTGGCGAACACTGAAGCTTTCTTT.

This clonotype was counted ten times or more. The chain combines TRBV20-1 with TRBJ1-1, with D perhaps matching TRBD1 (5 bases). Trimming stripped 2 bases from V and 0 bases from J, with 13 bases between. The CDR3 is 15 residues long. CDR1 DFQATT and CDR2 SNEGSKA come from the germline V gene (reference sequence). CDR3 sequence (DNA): TGCAGTGCTAGAAAACCCGAGGGGTTGAACACTGAAGCTTTCTTT. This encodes CSARKPEGLNTEAFF.

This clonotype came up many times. The CDR3 is CASSKGLNTEAFF. CDR3 nucleotides: TGTGCCAGCAGCAAAGGGTTGAACACTGAAGCTTTCTTT. V usage is TRBV6-1 and J usage is TRBJ1-1; D is undetermined. Germline V lookup: CDR1 MNHNS, CDR2 SASEGT. This CDR3 is 13 amino acids long. V lost 6 bases and J lost 0, with 8 bases in between.

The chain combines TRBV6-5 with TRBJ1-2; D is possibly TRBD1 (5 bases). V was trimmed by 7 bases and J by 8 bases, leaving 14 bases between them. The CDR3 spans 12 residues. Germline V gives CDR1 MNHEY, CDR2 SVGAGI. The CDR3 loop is CASTTQGGGYTF. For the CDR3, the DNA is TGTGCCAGCACCACGCAGGGTGGCGGCTACACCTTC.

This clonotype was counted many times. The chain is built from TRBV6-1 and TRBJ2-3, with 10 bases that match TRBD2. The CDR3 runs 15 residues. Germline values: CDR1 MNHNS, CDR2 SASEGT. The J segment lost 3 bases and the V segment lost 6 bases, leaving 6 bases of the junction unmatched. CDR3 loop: CASRRLAGVTDTQYF. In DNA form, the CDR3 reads TGTGCCAGCAGGCGTCTAGCGGGGGTTACAGATACGCAGTATTTT.

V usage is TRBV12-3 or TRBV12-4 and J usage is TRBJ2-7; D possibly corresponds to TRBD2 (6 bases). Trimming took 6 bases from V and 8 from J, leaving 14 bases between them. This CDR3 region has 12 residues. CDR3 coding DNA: TGTGCCAGCAGCCCCATGGGGGGTAAGCAGTACTTC. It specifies CASSPMGGKQYF.

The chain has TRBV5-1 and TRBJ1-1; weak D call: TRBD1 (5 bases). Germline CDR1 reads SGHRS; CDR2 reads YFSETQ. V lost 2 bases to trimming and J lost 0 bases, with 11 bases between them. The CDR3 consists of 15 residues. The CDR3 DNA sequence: TGCGCCAGCAGCTTCGAGTGGGGCCTGAACACTGAAGCTTTCTTT. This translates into CASSFEWGLNTEAFF. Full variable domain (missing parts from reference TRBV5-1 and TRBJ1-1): KAGVTQTPRYLIKTRGQQVTLSCSPISGHRSVSWYQQTPGQGLQFLFEYFSETQRNKGNFPGRFSGRQFSNSRSEMNVSTLELGDSALYLCASSFEWGLNTEAFFGQGTRLTVV.

CDR3 sequence reads: CASSQGSGSGWFF. CDR3 coding DNA: TGTGCCAGCAGCCAGGGTAGCGGGAGTGGTTGGTTCTTC. V usage is TRBV3-1 and J usage is TRBJ2-1; TRBD2 matches at 9 bases. Germline values: CDR1 LGHDT, CDR2 YNNKEL (reference sequence). This CDR3 has 13 amino acids. The V and J ends lost 3 bases and 15 bases, in that order; junction bases with no gene match: 9.